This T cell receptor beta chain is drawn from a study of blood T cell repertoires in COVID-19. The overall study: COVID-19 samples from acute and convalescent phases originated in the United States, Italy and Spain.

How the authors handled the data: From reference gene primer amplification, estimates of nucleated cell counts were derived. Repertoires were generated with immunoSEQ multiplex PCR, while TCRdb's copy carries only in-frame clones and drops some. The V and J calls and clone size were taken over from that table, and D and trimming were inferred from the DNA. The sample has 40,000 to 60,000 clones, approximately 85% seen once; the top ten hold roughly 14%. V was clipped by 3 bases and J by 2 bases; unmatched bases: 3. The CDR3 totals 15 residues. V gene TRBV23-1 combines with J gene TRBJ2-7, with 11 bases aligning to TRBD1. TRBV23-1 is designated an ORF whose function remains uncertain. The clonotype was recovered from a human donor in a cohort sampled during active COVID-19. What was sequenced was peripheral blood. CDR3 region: CASSHRDRGTYEQYF. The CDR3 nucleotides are TGCGCCAGCAGTCATAGGGACAGGGGGACCTACGAGCAGTACTTC.